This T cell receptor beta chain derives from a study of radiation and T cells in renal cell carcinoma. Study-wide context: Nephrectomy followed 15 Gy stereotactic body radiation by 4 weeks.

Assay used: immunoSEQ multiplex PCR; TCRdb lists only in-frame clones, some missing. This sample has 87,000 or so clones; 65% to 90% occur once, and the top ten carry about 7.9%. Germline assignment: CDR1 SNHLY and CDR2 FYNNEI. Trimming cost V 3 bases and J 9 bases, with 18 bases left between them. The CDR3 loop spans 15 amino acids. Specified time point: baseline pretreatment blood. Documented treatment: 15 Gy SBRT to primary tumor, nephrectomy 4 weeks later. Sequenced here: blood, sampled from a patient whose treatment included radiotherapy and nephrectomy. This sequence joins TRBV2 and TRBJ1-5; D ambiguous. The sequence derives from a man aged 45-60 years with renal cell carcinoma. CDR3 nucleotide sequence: TGTGCCAGCAGTGAGGGGAGGCTGATGCCAGGGCCCCAGCATTTT. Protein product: CASSEGRLMPGPQHF.